The clone carrying this T cell receptor beta chain was observed many times. The sample belongs to a study of neurological immune-mediated disorders. The time point was: longitudinal time-point 2. Per the germline V gene, CDR1 is ENHRY and CDR2 is SYGVKD. V was shortened by 6 bases and J by 0 bases, with 13 bases between the two germline ends. The CDR3 extends over 15 amino acids. Every sequencing run returned over 190 million TCR-beta sequences, which were derived from 15-18 subjects. Using its own MiXCR run on the 5' RACE reads, TCRdb lists one record per CDR3 protein. The sample carries approximately 89,000 distinct CDR3 sequences, about 13% recorded once.

This chain uses TRBV10-3 with TRBJ2-3; no definite D call. Sequencing was done on a sample of PBMCs. This clonotype was obtained from a female donor with HTLV-1-associated myelopathy (HAM/TSP). CDR3 sequence reads: CAISFSSPSTDTQYF. The CDR3 region has the DNA TGTGCCATCAGCTTTAGTAGTCCTAGCACAGATACGCAGTATTTT.